The text below deals with one TCR beta chain. The CDR3 has 12 amino acids. CDR1 is ENHRY, CDR2 SYGVKD, per germline. The V end was cut by 2 bases, the J end by 8 bases, with 10 bases between. Sequencing of TCR beta covered CD8+ and CD4+ T cells obtained from blood. Treatment-naive patients with stable or active relapsing-remitting disease were the multiple sclerosis controls. Negative isolation was used for CD8+ and CD4+ T cells, and FACS enrichment was applied to TEMRA cells. Random hexamers primed reverse transcription of roughly 0.5 to 1 ug RNA. The TCR beta CDR3 was amplified by immunoSEQ multiplex PCR across 54 Vbeta, 13 Jbeta. TCRdb re-analysed the immunoSEQ multiplex PCR reads in MiXCR, keeping a single row per CDR3 protein. Of a few hundred thousand distinct CDR3 sequences listed, approximately 95% are singletons. This entry is derived from a study of CD8 T cells in Susac syndrome.

Sequencing was performed on CD4+ T cells from PBMCs. The chain is built from TRBV10-3 and TRBJ2-7; no clear D. This TCR came from a human donor with multiple sclerosis. The CDR3 here is CAISEDRAQQYF. The CDR3 nucleotides are TGTGCCATCAGTGAGGACCGGGCCCAGCAGTACTTC.